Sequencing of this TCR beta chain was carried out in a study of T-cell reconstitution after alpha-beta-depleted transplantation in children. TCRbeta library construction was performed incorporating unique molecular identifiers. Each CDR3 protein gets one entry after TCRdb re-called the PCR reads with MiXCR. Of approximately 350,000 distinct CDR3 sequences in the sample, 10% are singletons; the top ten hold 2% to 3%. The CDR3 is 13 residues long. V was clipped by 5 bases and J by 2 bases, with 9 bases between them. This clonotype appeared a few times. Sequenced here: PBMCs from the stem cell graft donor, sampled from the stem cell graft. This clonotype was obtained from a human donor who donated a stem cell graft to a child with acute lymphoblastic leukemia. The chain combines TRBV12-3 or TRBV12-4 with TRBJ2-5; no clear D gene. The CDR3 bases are TGTGCCAGCAGTCCGATCTCTCAAGAGACCCAGTACTTC. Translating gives CASSPISQETQYF.